Listed here are 15 T cell receptor beta chains from one sample, sequenced in a study of blood T cell repertoires in COVID-19. Clones were read by immunoSEQ multiplex PCR, and TCRdb kept only the in-frame ones, dropping some. Here the sample spans about 120,000 clones, approximately 87% being singletons. The sample consisted of peripheral blood. These receptors were obtained from a woman aged 70 to 79 with acute or convalescent COVID-19.

J is TRBJ1-1 and V is TRBV19; 8 nucleotides match TRBD1. The V gene end was trimmed by 6 bases and the J gene end by 7 bases; junction bases not matched to a gene: 10. Germline-derived CDR1 and CDR2 are LNHDA and SQIVND (reference sequence). The CDR3 runs 14 residues. The CDR3 nucleotides are TGTGCCAGTAGCCCCCGGCCAGGGGGCGTTGAAGCTTTCTTT. Translated: CASSPRPGGVEAFF.

CDR3: CASQAEGTDTQYF. DNA for the CDR3: TGCGCCAGCCAGGCGGAGGGAACAGATACGCAGTATTTT. The rearrangement joins TRBV5-1 to TRBJ2-3; D possibly corresponds to TRBD2 (6 bases). V lost 7 bases to trimming and J lost 3 bases, with 12 bases between them. Germline CDR1 and CDR2: SGHRS and YFSETQ. The CDR3 extends over 13 amino acids.

CDR3 residues: CATSDLVSPQGTDTQYF. DNA of the CDR3: TGTGCCACCAGTGATTTGGTGTCACCCCAGGGGACAGATACGCAGTATTTT. The chain joins TRBV24-1 to TRBJ2-3; possibly TRBD1 for D (6 bases). Germline assignment: CDR1 KGHDR and CDR2 SFDVKD. CDR3 size: 17 residues. The germline V and J ends were trimmed by 0 bases and 3 bases, with 15 bases remaining between them.

The V gene is TRBV21-1, the J gene TRBJ1-5; the table's TRBD1 call for D was not verified on the DNA. TRBV21-1 is reported as a pseudogene. The length of the CDR3 is 17 residues. CDR3 coding DNA: TGTGCCAGCAGCAAAGTGAGGGCCAGGGGGATTGATCAGCCCCAGCATTTT. Encoded protein: CASSKVRARGIDQPQHF.

This chain joins TRBV5-6 and TRBJ1-2, with D perhaps matching TRBD1 (6 bases). The germline gives CDR1 SGHDT, CDR2 YYEEEE. The CDR3 is 15 residues long. The germline V and J ends were trimmed by 1 base and 4 bases, with 14 bases remaining between them. CDR3 coding DNA: TGTGCCAGCAGCTTGTCAGGGGAGTCGGGCTATGGCTACACCTTC. This sequence encodes CASSLSGESGYGYTF. The variable domain in full, completed from reference TRBV5-6 and TRBJ1-2, reads DAGVTQSPTHLIKTRGQQVTLRCSPKSGHDTVSWYQQALGQGPQFIFQYYEEEERQRGNFPDRFSGHQFPNYSSELNVNALLLGDSALYLCASSLSGESGYGYTFGSGTRLTVV.

The DNA for the CDR3 is TGCGCTTCCCGGGGGACAGGAACGAATGAAAAACTGTTTTTT. This codes for CASRGTGTNEKLFF. The chain recombines TRBV10-2 with TRBJ1-4, with 8 bases matching TRBD1. The germline V gene encodes CDR1 WSHSY and CDR2 SAAADI. The CDR3 loop spans 14 amino acids.

The chain links TRBV24-1 to TRBJ2-3; D perhaps matches TRBD2 (5 bases). The CDR3 runs to 13 residues. V was cut by 4 bases and J by 5 bases, with 9 bases left in between. Per germline, CDR1 KGHDR and CDR2 SFDVKD. The CDR3 sequence is CATSDGGEDTQYF. For the CDR3, the DNA is TGTGCCACCAGTGACGGAGGAGAAGATACGCAGTATTTT.

This clone came up a few times. The J gene is TRBJ1-1, the V gene TRBV5-1, with TRBD1 matching 7 bases. V dropped 0 bases and J dropped 6; count of bases not matched to a gene: 2. The germline gives CDR1 SGHRS, CDR2 YFSETQ. The CDR3 contains 13 residues. CDR3 DNA sequence: TGCGCCAGCAGCTTGGAGGGGGCGGCTGAAGCTTTCTTT. It translates to CASSLEGAAEAFF. The full variable domain, in which reference TRBV5-1 and TRBJ1-1 provide the parts outside the CDR3, is KAGVTQTPRYLIKTRGQQVTLSCSPISGHRSVSWYQQTPGQGLQFLFEYFSETQRNKGNFPGRFSGRQFSNSRSEMNVSTLELGDSALYLCASSLEGAAEAFFGQGTRLTVV.

The chain recombines TRBV24-1 with TRBJ1-2; 10 nucleotides align to TRBD1. V shed 4 bases and J 0 bases; nucleotides not matched to a gene: 4. Germline CDR1 and CDR2: KGHDR and SFDVKD. CDR3 length equals 16 residues. CDR3 nucleotide sequence: TGTGCCACCAGTGAAGCCGGGACAGGGGCTAACTATGGCTACACCTTC. It encodes CATSEAGTGANYGYTF.

The chain is built from TRBV2 and TRBJ2-1; 9 bases fit TRBD2. The CDR3 sequence is 15 residues long. Per germline, CDR1 SNHLY and CDR2 FYNNEI. The V segment lost 4 bases and the J segment 1 base; nucleotides outside the gene matches: 2. The CDR3 reads CASSGTSGSYNEQFF. The DNA of the CDR3 is TGTGCCAGCAGTGGTACTAGCGGGTCCTACAATGAGCAGTTCTTC. Together with reference TRBV2 and TRBJ2-1, the CDR3 gives the full variable domain: EPEVTQTPSHQVTQMGQEVILRCVPISNHLYFYWYRQILGQKVEFLVSFYNNEISEKSEIFDDQFSVERPDGSNFTLKIRSTKLEDSAMYFCASSGTSGSYNEQFFGPGTRLTVL.

The CDR3, as DNA: TGTGCCAGCAGCCAGACCACAGGGATTGACGAAAAACTGTTTTTT. Translating it yields CASSQTTGIDEKLFF. The V and J genes are TRBV3-1 (or the pseudogene TRBV3-2) and TRBJ1-4; D possibly corresponds to TRBD1 (6 bases). Trimming removed 3 bases at V and 8 bases at J, with 16 bases between. Per the germline V gene, CDR1 is LGHDT and CDR2 is YNNKEL (reference sequence). The CDR3 length is 15 residues.

The chain links TRBV10-3 to TRBJ1-1, with 8 bases lining up with TRBD1. Germline CDR1 is ENHRY and CDR2 is SYGVKD. With V trimmed by 6 bases and J by 2 bases, 8 bases remained unmatched. The CDR3 runs to 15 residues. CDR3 region: CAIRISDRGNTEAFF. CDR3 in DNA: TGTGCCATCAGAATCTCAGACAGGGGCAACACTGAAGCTTTCTTT.

Only one count was recorded for this clone. The chain links TRBV15 to TRBJ1-3, with D unclear. The CDR3 covers 15 residues. Trimming removed 0 bases from V and 2 bases from J, with 8 bases in between. In germline, CDR1 is LNHNV, CDR2 YYDKDF (reference sequence). The chain's CDR3 is CATSRDYGAGNTIYF. The CDR3 bases are TGTGCCACCAGCAGAGATTACGGGGCTGGAAACACCATATATTTT.

This clone was seen more than once but under ten times. V is TRBV7-9 and J is TRBJ1-6; D is perhaps TRBD1 (6 bases). Trimming took 1 base from V and 7 from J, leaving 14 bases between them. The CDR3 is made up of 16 amino acids. Germline V gene data show CDR1 as SEHNR and CDR2 as FQNEAQ (reference sequence). The chain's CDR3 is CASSLGSGGGNSPLHF. The DNA for the CDR3 is TGTGCCAGCAGCTTAGGCAGTGGGGGCGGGAATTCACCCCTCCACTTT.

The chain couples TRBV30 to TRBJ1-2; the match to TRBD1 covers 9 bases. V shed 5 bases and J 5 bases; nucleotides not matched to a gene: 6. The CDR3 totals 13 residues. Germline loops: CDR1 GTSNPN, CDR2 SVGIG (reference sequence). CDR3 bases: TGTGCCTGGGACGGGACAGGGACGTATGGCTACACCTTC. This codes for CAWDGTGTYGYTF.